This entry is about one TCR beta chain. The V end was cut by 3 bases, the J end by 5 bases, with 8 bases between. Germline loops: CDR1 SGHVS, CDR2 FQNEAQ. CDR3 length: 14 amino acids. This sample stems from a study of blood T cell repertoires in COVID-19. For the study at large: Some COVID-19 samples were acute and others convalescent; all came from the United States, Italy and Spain. T cells, B-cell-depleted T cells, or PBMCs supplied cDNA or gDNA.

Original handling: Amplifying reference gene primers gave estimates of nucleated cell counts. Repertoires were generated with immunoSEQ multiplex PCR, while TCRdb's copy carries only in-frame clones and drops some. Clone size and V and J calls were adopted from that table, with D and trimming inferred from the DNA. The table includes about 84,000 clones, around four fifths detected once. The chain carries TRBV7-8 and TRBJ1-6; D is perhaps TRBD1 (5 bases). The material sequenced was peripheral blood. The source of this sequence is a man older than 75 with active or convalescent COVID-19. This CDR3 is CASSLTVHNSPLHF. CDR3 DNA sequence: TGTGCCAGCAGCTTGACAGTCCATAATTCACCCCTCCACTTT.